This T cell receptor (beta chain) is from a study of T-cell reconstitution after alpha-beta-depleted transplantation in children. Germline CDR1 SEHNR, CDR2 FQNEAQ (reference sequence). This CDR3 spans 17 amino acids. Trimming took 5 bases from V and 1 from J, leaving 15 bases between them. Preparing the TCRbeta library involved the use of unique molecular identifiers. TCRdb independently ran MiXCR on the PCR reads; one entry per CDR3 protein. The repertoire holds over 550,000 distinct CDR3 sequences, approximately 10% seen once, with roughly 4% in the top ten. Specimen: PBMCs from the stem cell graft donor, collected from the stem cell graft. The source of this sequence is a human donor who donated a stem cell graft to a child with acute myeloid leukemia. The V call is TRBV7-9, the J call TRBJ1-6; D is possibly TRBD1 (5 bases). The CDR3 region is CASSPAGGESYNSPLHF. The CDR3 bases are TGTGCCAGCAGCCCCGCCGGGGGGGAATCCTATAATTCACCCCTCCACTTT.